Given below is one TCR beta chain in context. Its antigen remains unknown. This entry comes from a study of vaccination and CD4 T cells after COVID-19. Looking at the study overall: Cultures designated as controls were supplied with a CEFX pool, an HIV-1 Nef pool, or no peptide.

The treatment was: roughly 11-day PBMC culture with coronavirus spike peptide pools or control peptides (ViraFEST assay). Culture conditions combined more than 1.5 million PBMCs per well with about 9.2 IU/ml IL-2 and 7.5 to 10 ug/ml peptide pools. Oncomine TCR Beta short-read sequencing was applied to DNA from cultured CD4+ T cells. TCRdb independently ran MiXCR on the PCR reads; one entry per CDR3 protein. The data contain 9,000 to 13,000 distinct CDR3 sequences, 26% of them singletons. Between the trimmed V and J ends, which lost 0 bases and 0 bases, there was a span of 12 bases. The CDR3 contains 17 residues. Germline assignment: CDR1 SGHDN and CDR2 FVKESK.

This chain uses TRBV14 with TRBJ2-1, with D possibly TRBD2 on 5 matching bases. Specimen: CD4+ T cells from blood, cultured in vitro, collected before SARS-CoV-2 vaccination. This receptor was obtained from a human donor who received a COVID-19 vaccine. Here the CDR3 DNA reads TGTGCCAGCAGCCAAGACTCCAGACTAAGCTCCTACAATGAGCAGTTCTTC. The encoded protein is CASSQDSRLSSYNEQFF.